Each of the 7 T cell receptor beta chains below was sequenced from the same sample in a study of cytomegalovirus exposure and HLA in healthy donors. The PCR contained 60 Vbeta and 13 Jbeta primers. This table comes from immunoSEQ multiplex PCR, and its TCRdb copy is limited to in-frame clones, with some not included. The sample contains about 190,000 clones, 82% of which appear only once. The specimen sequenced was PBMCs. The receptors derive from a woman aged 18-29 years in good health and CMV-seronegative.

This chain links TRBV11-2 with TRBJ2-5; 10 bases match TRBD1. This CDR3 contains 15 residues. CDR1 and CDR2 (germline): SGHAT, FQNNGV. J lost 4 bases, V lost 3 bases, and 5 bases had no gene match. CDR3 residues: CASSLWDRGTETQYF. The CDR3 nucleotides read TGTGCCAGCAGCTTGTGGGACAGGGGTACAGAGACCCAGTACTTC.

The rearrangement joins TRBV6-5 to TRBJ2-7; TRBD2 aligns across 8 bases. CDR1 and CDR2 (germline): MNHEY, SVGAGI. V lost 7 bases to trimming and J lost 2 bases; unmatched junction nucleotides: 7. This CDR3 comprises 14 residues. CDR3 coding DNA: TGTGCCAGCAAGGAGGGAGCGGGGGCCTACGAGCAGTACTTC. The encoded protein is CASKEGAGAYEQYF.

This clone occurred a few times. The CDR3 sequence is CASSLDQRGKGTEAFF. The CDR3 coding sequence is TGTGCCAGCAGCTTAGATCAAAGGGGAAAGGGCACTGAAGCTTTCTTT. The rearrangement uses TRBV11-2 and TRBJ1-1, with TRBD1 as a possible D gene (5 bases). V lost 0 bases, J lost 4 bases, and 15 bases lay in between. The CDR3 is 16 amino acids. Germline CDR1 is SGHAT and CDR2 is FQNNGV.

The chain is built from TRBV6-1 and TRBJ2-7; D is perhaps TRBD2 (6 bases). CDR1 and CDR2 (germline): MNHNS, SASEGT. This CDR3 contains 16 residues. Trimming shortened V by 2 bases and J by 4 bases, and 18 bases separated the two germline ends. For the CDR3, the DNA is TGTGCCAGCAGTGAAACGGGGGTCGTAACTATTTACGAGCAGTACTTC. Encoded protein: CASSETGVVTIYEQYF.

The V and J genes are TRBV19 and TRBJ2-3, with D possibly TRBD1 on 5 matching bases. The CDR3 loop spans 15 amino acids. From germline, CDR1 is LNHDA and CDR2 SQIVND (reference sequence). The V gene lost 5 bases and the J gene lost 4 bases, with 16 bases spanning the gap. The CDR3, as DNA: TGTGCCAGTAGTCCTAGGCAGGGTAGGCCAGATACGCAGTATTTT. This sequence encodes CASSPRQGRPDTQYF.

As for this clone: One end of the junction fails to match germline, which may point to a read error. The CDR3 coding sequence is TGTGCCAGCAGTACTCCGAAACAGGGATACTACGGCTACACCTTC. Amino acid sequence: CASSTPKQGYYGYTF. This chain connects TRBV6-5 to TRBJ1-2; TRBD1 is a possible D gene (6 bases). The germline gives CDR1 MNHEY, CDR2 SVGAGI. The CDR3 contains 15 residues.

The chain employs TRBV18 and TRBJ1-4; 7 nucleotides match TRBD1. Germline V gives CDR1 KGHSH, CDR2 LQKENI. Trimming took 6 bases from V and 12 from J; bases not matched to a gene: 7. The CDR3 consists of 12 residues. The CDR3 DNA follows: TGTGCCAGCTCGCCTTCCGGACAGGAACTGTTTTTT. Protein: CASSPSGQELFF.